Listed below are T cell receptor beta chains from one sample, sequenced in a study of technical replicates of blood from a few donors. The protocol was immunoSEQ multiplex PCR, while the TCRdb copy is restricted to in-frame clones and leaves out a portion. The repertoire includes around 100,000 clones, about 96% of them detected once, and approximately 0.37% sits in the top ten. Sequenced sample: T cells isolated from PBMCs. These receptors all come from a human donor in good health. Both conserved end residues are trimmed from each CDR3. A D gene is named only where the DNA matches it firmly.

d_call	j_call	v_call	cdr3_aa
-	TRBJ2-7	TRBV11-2	ASSGLIRAQLYEQY
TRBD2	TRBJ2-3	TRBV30	AWGLAGGTDTQY
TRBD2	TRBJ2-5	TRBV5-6	ASSLVYSGAYQETQY
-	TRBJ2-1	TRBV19	ASSVTGFSYNEQF
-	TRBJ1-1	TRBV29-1	SVEADTEAF
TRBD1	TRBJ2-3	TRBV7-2	ASSPQTGYTDTQY
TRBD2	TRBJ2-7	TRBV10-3	AISLELAGVAEQY
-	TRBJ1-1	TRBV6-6	ASSGGPRAEAF
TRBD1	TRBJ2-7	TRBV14	ASSPGQGYEQY
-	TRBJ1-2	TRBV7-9	ASSLVGGTRHLNYGYT
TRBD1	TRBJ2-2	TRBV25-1	ASSAQGAYTGELF
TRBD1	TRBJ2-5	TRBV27	ASSLQGQGETQY
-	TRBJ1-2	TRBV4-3	ASSQDVRGQTNYGYT